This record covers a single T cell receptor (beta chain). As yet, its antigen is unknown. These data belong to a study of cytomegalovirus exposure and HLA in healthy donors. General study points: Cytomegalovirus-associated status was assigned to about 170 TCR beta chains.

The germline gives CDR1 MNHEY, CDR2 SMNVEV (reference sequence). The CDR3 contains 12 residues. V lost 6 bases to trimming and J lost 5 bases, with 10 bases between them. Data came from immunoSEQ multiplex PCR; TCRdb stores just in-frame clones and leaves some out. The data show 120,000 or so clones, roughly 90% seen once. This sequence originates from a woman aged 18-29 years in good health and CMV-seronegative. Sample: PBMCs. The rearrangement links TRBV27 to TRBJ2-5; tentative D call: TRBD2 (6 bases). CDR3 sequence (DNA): TGTGCCAGCAGAGACCGGGGGGAGACCCAGTACTTC. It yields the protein CASRDRGETQYF.